The 30 T cell receptor beta chains given below trace back to one sample, sequenced in a study of blood T cell repertoires in COVID-19. Sequenced by immunoSEQ multiplex PCR; TCRdb stores in-frame clones only, minus some. The table shows some 180,000 clones, with 85% to 90% occurring only once. Sequencing was carried out using peripheral blood. Receptor source: a woman aged 55-75 years with acute or convalescent COVID-19.

The rearrangement links TRBV3-1 (or the pseudogene TRBV3-2) to TRBJ1-6; TRBD1 agrees at 8 bases. The ends lost 5 bases at V and 9 bases at J; junction bases unmatched: 6. The CDR3 is made up of 14 amino acids. Germline CDR1 is LGHDT and CDR2 is YNNKEL (reference sequence). DNA for the CDR3: TGTGCCAGCAGCACAGGGACAGGTAGTTCACCCCTCCACTTT. The encoded protein is CASSTGTGSSPLHF.

This rearrangement joins TRBV6-5 to TRBJ1-1, with a possible D match to TRBD1 (5 bases). The germline CDR1 and CDR2 sequences are MNHEY and SVGAGI. Trimming stripped 7 bases from V and 7 bases from J, with 10 bases between. This CDR3 spans 11 amino acids. The CDR3 DNA is TGTGCCAGCATTTTAAGGGGTGAAGCTTTCTTT. This sequence encodes CASILRGEAFF.

The chain joins TRBV7-8 to TRBJ1-1, with a possible D match to TRBD1 (5 bases). This CDR3 has 16 residues. CDR1 SGHVS and CDR2 FQNEAQ come from the germline V gene. Trimming shortened V by 1 base and J by 1 base, and 13 bases separated the two germline ends. The CDR3 region is CASSLGSFGQNTEAFF. The CDR3 nucleotides are TGTGCCAGCAGCTTAGGGAGCTTCGGACAGAACACTGAAGCTTTCTTT.

Comment on this clone: The same CDR3 arises from other DNA sequences in this sample as well. The rearrangement joins TRBV5-1 to TRBJ2-7; 7 bases line up with TRBD1. The CDR3 is 13 amino acids. V shed 0 bases and J 5 bases; nucleotides not matched to a gene: 2. Germline V CDR1 and CDR2: SGHRS, YFSETQ. The CDR3 region is CASSLGQGNEQYF. The CDR3, as DNA: TGCGCCAGCAGCTTGGGACAGGGTAACGAGCAGTACTTC.

The chain joins TRBV5-1 to TRBJ1-1, with TRBD1 matching over 8 bases. This CDR3 is 18 amino acids long. Germline CDR1 SGHRS, CDR2 YFSETQ. The V segment lost 3 bases and the J segment 4 bases; nucleotides outside the gene matches: 17. CDR3 sequence reads: CASSSPGGTGSGRTEAFF. CDR3 nucleotide sequence: TGCGCCAGCAGCTCCCCCGGCGGGACAGGATCGGGTCGCACTGAAGCTTTCTTT.

The table lists this clone with a count of one. The V gene is TRBV30, the J gene TRBJ2-3; D possibly corresponds to TRBD2 (7 bases). CDR1 and CDR2 from the germline V gene are GTSNPN and SVGIG (reference sequence). CDR3 length: 15 amino acids. V was cut by 4 bases and J by 6 bases, with 20 bases left in between. The CDR3 protein is CAWTRGAGDSDTQYF. Written as DNA, the CDR3 is TGTGCCTGGACCCGGGGGGCGGGAGATTCTGATACGCAGTATTTT.

This clone was counted only a few times. The gene calls are TRBV30 and TRBJ1-2, with TRBD1 matching 10 bases. The V gene's germline CDR1 is GTSNPN and CDR2 SVGIG (reference sequence). The CDR3 has 11 amino acids. With V trimmed by 2 bases and J by 14 bases, 5 bases remained unmatched. Here the CDR3 DNA reads TGTGCCTGGAGTCCGGACAGGGGGAATACCTTC. As protein: CAWSPDRGNTF.

The chain recombines TRBV19 with TRBJ1-4; TRBD1 might be the D (6 bases). The germline V and J ends were trimmed by 3 bases and 0 bases, with 11 bases remaining between them. The germline V gene encodes CDR1 LNHDA and CDR2 SQIVND (reference sequence). The CDR3 runs 16 residues. CDR3 sequence reads: CASSMEGGSTNEKLFF. The CDR3, as DNA: TGTGCCAGTAGTATGGAGGGGGGGTCAACTAATGAAAAACTGTTTTTT.

The V call is TRBV2, the J call TRBJ2-5; possible D gene TRBD1, 5 bases. The CDR3 length is 15 residues. Trimming removed 4 bases at V and 5 bases at J, with 17 bases between. Germline loops: CDR1 SNHLY, CDR2 FYNNEI. This CDR3 is CASSVVAGYGETQYF. DNA for the CDR3: TGTGCCAGCAGTGTAGTGGCAGGGTATGGGGAGACCCAGTACTTC.

The chain combines TRBV29-1 with TRBJ2-3; 11 bases match TRBD2. Per the germline V gene, CDR1 is SQVTM and CDR2 is ANQGSEA. The junction had 7 bases not matched to a gene; V was cut back by 4 bases and J by 1 base. The CDR3 loop spans 16 amino acids. This chain's CDR3 is CSVASVAGGGTDTQYF. As DNA, the CDR3 is TGCAGCGTTGCCTCAGTAGCGGGAGGGGGCACAGATACGCAGTATTTT.

The chain links TRBV4-1 to TRBJ1-3, with TRBD1 as a possible D gene (5 bases). The CDR3 is 16 amino acids. V lost 0 bases, J lost 0 bases, and 9 bases lay in between. Germline V gives CDR1 MGHRA, CDR2 YSYEKL. The CDR3 DNA reads as TGCGCCAGCAGCCAAGAAGGGGAAGGCTCTGGAAACACCATATATTTT. It is translated as CASSQEGEGSGNTIYF.

This chain links TRBV29-1 with TRBJ1-5; 8 nucleotides line up with TRBD1. Germline lookup yields CDR1 SQVTM and CDR2 ANQGSEA. Losses at the gene ends were 4 bases for V and 3 bases for J; bases not matched to a gene: 5. The CDR3 contains 14 residues. The CDR3: CSVAPTGDNQPQHF. The CDR3 DNA reads TGCAGCGTTGCCCCGACAGGGGACAATCAGCCCCAGCATTTT.

The rearrangement joins TRBV2 to TRBJ2-3; D may be TRBD2 (5 bases). Germline assignment: CDR1 SNHLY and CDR2 FYNNEI. The CDR3 is 11 residues long. The V end was cut by 5 bases, the J end by 5 bases, with 5 bases between. CDR3 nucleotides: TGTGCCAGCAGTCGGGAAGATACGCAGTATTTT. It specifies CASSREDTQYF.

As regards this clone: Additional DNA sequences in this sample encode the identical CDR3. CDR3 loop: CASSRDRGDSPLHF. In nucleotides, the CDR3 is TGTGCCAGCTCGCGGGACAGGGGGGATTCACCCCTCCACTTT. The chain combines TRBV18 with TRBJ1-6; 11 bases are a match to TRBD1. With V trimmed by 6 bases and J by 8 bases, 3 bases remained unmatched. CDR3 size: 14 residues. In germline, CDR1 is KGHSH, CDR2 LQKENI.

The CDR3 coding sequence is TGTGCCAGCAGGAGCGGCCCGACAGGGGGGAGGCGCGAGCAGTACTTC. The encoded protein is CASRSGPTGGRREQYF. The genes are TRBV2 and TRBJ2-7; 9 nucleotides line up with TRBD1. Trimming removed 6 bases from V and 6 bases from J; junction bases left unmatched: 15. Germline loops: CDR1 SNHLY, CDR2 FYNNEI. This CDR3 has 16 residues.

This clone showed up just a few times. The chain recombines TRBV27 with TRBJ1-5; the D gene is possibly TRBD1 (5 bases). Germline lookup yields CDR1 MNHEY and CDR2 SMNVEV (reference sequence). This CDR3 has 14 residues. Trimming cost V 6 bases and J 0 bases, with 9 bases left between them. The CDR3 DNA is TGTGCCAGCAGAGACAGCGATAGCAATCAGCCCCAGCATTTT. Encoded protein: CASRDSDSNQPQHF.

The genes are TRBV5-8 and TRBJ1-5; 7 bases are shared with TRBD1. Per the germline V gene, CDR1 is SGHTS and CDR2 is YDEGEE. This CDR3 contains 17 residues. J was trimmed by 0 bases and V by 7 bases; bases with no gene match: 13. CDR3 coding DNA: TGTGCCAGCGGGGGACAGAGAGAGCTATATAGCAATCAGCCCCAGCATTTT. Its protein product is CASGGQRELYSNQPQHF.

There are many counts of this clone. J is TRBJ2-5 and V is TRBV9; perhaps TRBD1 as D (5 bases). Per germline, CDR1 SGDLS and CDR2 YYNGEE. The CDR3 is 15 amino acids. V was pared by 0 bases and J by 5 bases, with 14 bases between. CDR3 in DNA: TGTGCCAGCAGCGTAGGAGCGCGGCAGGGCGAGACCCAGTACTTC. Amino acid sequence: CASSVGARQGETQYF.

This clone was counted only a few times. The identical CDR3 is also encoded by other nucleotide sequences in the sample. This chain joins TRBV19 and TRBJ1-2; D not resolved. The CDR3 is made up of 14 amino acids. V shed 1 base and J shed 2 bases, with 8 bases lying between them. Germline-derived CDR1 and CDR2 are LNHDA and SQIVND (reference sequence). The CDR3 DNA reads as TGTGCCAGTAGTATAGGCCTCACAAACTATGGCTACACCTTC. Translation gives CASSIGLTNYGYTF.

The chain has TRBV5-1 and TRBJ2-5; TRBD1 matches 8 bases. Losses at the gene ends were 5 bases for V and 5 bases for J; bases not matched to a gene: 11. Germline V gene lookup returns CDR1 SGHRS and CDR2 YFSETQ. The CDR3 has 15 residues. The CDR3 loop is CASRTGTGPLETQYF. The CDR3 bases are TGCGCCAGCAGGACCGGGACAGGACCTCTGGAGACCCAGTACTTC.

The chain employs TRBV3-1 (or the pseudogene TRBV3-2) and TRBJ2-5; 12 nucleotides line up with TRBD2. The CDR3 loop spans 16 amino acids. Germline CDR1 is LGHDT and CDR2 is YNNKEL (reference sequence). With 7 bases clipped from V and 4 bases from J, the junction kept 10 bases outside the gene matches. The CDR3 region has the DNA TGTGCCAGCACCCTAGCGGGAGGGGCCCCCCGAGAGACCCAGTACTTC. Translation gives CASTLAGGAPRETQYF.

This sequence joins TRBV7-6 and TRBJ1-6; the D is unclear. Trimming left V 0 bases short and J 3 bases short, with 6 bases between. This CDR3 contains 15 residues. Germline CDR1 SGHVS, CDR2 FNYEAQ. The CDR3 region has the DNA TGTGCCAGCAGCTTAGCAGGAGACTATAATTCACCCCTCCACTTT. Translated, it gives CASSLAGDYNSPLHF.

This clone was counted only a few times. The chain is built from TRBV5-1 and TRBJ1-5, with D perhaps TRBD1 (5 bases). CDR1 and CDR2 from the germline V gene are SGHRS and YFSETQ. V was trimmed by 4 bases and J by 4 bases, leaving 12 bases between them. The CDR3 is 14 amino acids. The CDR3 coding sequence is TGCGCCAGCAGCCCAGACAGTCGTAATCAGCCCCAGCATTTT. Encoded protein: CASSPDSRNQPQHF.

The chain recombines TRBV30 with TRBJ1-2, with no clear D. The CDR3 consists of 13 residues. The V gene lost 3 bases and the J gene lost 4 bases, with 12 bases spanning the gap. Germline-derived CDR1 and CDR2 are GTSNPN and SVGIG (reference sequence). In nucleotides, the CDR3 is TGTGCCTGGAGGTTGCCGGGGAGCTATGGCTACACCTTC. This sequence encodes CAWRLPGSYGYTF.

The chain has TRBV3-1 (or the pseudogene TRBV3-2) and TRBJ1-5; D is unclear. The CDR3 has 14 residues. The germline V gene encodes CDR1 LGHDT and CDR2 YNNKEL (reference sequence). V gave up 4 bases and J gave up 0 bases, with 7 bases separating them. DNA for the CDR3: TGTGCCAGCAGCCCACAGAGTAGCAATCAGCCCCAGCATTTT. This sequence encodes CASSPQSSNQPQHF.

V is TRBV6-2 or TRBV6-3 and J is TRBJ1-4; 9 bases line up with TRBD1. CDR1 is MNHEY, CDR2 SVGEGT, per germline. The CDR3 has 16 amino acids. Trimming removed 4 bases from V and 4 bases from J; junction bases left unmatched: 7. The CDR3: CASSFSGTGNNEKLFF. CDR3 DNA: TGTGCCAGCAGTTTCTCCGGGACAGGGAATAATGAAAAACTGTTTTTT.

The genes are TRBV6-1 and TRBJ2-1; D is ambiguous. V gave up 6 bases and J gave up 6 bases, with 15 bases separating them. CDR3 length equals 14 residues. Germline V gives CDR1 MNHNS, CDR2 SASEGT. As DNA, the CDR3 is TGTGCCAGCAGGGGTAGCCCCCCTGGCAATGAGCAGTTCTTC. Protein product: CASRGSPPGNEQFF.

The V call is TRBV7-8, the J call TRBJ2-1, with D perhaps matching TRBD2 (5 bases). CDR1 is SGHVS, CDR2 FQNEAQ, per germline. This CDR3 comprises 15 residues. Trimming removed 1 base from V and 6 bases from J, with 13 bases in between. CDR3 sequence (DNA): TGTGCCAGCAGCTTAGTGTCCGGGAACCCCAATGAGCAGTTCTTC. This encodes CASSLVSGNPNEQFF.

The genes are TRBV27 and TRBJ1-2; 10 bases agree with TRBD1. CDR1 and CDR2 from the germline V gene are MNHEY and SMNVEV (reference sequence). This CDR3 contains 14 residues. V trimming: 3 bases; J trimming: 4 bases; junction bases outside the gene matches: 2. CDR3 bases: TGTGCCAGCAGTTTCCGGGACAGGGGCTATGGCTACACCTTC. Protein product: CASSFRDRGYGYTF.

In DNA form, the CDR3 reads TGTGCCCACGGAGGGGCGTTGGGGAACACTGAAGCTTTCTTT. Protein sequence: CAHGGALGNTEAFF. The chain joins TRBV6-5 to TRBJ1-1; maybe TRBD1 (5 bases). Germline V gene lookup returns CDR1 MNHEY and CDR2 SVGAGI. Trimming took 11 bases from V and 1 from J, leaving 17 bases between them. The CDR3 sequence is 14 residues long.